The text below deals with one T cell receptor beta chain. The data belong to a study of blood T cell repertoires in COVID-19. Germline CDR1 reads SNHLY; CDR2 reads FYNNEI. Between the trimmed V and J ends, which lost 3 bases and 7 bases, there was a span of 10 bases. CDR3 size: 13 residues. Sequencing was performed with immunoSEQ multiplex PCR; in TCRdb, only in-frame clones are kept and a portion is missing. The sample contains over 100,000 clones, 91% of which appear only once. Input material: peripheral blood. The sequence derives from a human donor in a cohort sampled during active COVID-19. The chain links TRBV2 to TRBJ2-1; a possible D gene is TRBD2 (5 bases). The CDR3 bases are TGTGCCAGCAGTGAGCTAGCTAAAAATGAGCAGTTCTTC. It translates to CASSELAKNEQFF.